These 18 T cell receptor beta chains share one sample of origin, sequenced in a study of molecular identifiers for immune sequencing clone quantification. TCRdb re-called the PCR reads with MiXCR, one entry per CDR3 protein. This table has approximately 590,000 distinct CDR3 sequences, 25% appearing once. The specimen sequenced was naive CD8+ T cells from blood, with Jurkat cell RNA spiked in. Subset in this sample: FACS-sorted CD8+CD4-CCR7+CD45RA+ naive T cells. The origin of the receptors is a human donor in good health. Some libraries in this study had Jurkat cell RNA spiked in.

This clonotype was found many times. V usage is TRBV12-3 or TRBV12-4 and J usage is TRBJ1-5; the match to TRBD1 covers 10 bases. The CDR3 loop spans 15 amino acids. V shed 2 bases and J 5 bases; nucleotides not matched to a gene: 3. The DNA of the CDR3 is TGTGCCAGCAGTTTAAGGGACAGGGGTGATCAGCCCCAGCATTTT. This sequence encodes CASSLRDRGDQPQHF.

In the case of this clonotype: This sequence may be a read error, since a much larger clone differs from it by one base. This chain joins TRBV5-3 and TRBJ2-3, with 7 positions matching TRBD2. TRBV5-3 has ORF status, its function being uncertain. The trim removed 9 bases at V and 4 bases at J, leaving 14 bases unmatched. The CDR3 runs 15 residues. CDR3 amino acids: CANSFGGGAPDTQYF. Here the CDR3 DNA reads TGTGCCAACAGCTTTGGCGGGGGAGCCCCAGATACGCAGTATTTT.

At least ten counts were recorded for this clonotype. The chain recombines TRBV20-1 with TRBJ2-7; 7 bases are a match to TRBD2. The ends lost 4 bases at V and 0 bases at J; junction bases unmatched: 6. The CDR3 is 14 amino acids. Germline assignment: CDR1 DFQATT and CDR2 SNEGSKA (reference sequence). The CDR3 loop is CSAMSSGFSYEQYF. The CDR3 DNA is TGCAGTGCTATGTCTAGCGGTTTCTCCTACGAGCAGTACTTC.

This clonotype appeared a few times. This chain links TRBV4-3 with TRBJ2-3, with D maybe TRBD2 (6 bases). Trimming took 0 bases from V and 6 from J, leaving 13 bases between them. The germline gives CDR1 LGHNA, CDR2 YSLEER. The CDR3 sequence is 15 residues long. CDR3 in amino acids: CASSQDSLARDTQYF. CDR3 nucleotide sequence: TGCGCCAGCAGCCAAGATTCGCTAGCGCGGGATACGCAGTATTTT.

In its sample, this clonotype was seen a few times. The CDR3 protein is CSASPTGGLGQPQHF. CDR3 DNA: TGCAGTGCTAGTCCCACAGGAGGCCTAGGGCAGCCCCAGCATTTT. The rearrangement links TRBV20-1 to TRBJ1-5, with D possibly being TRBD1 (5 bases). The germline V gene has CDR1 DFQATT and CDR2 SNEGSKA (reference sequence). Trimming pared 3 bases from V and 7 bases from J, leaving 19 bases between. This CDR3 comprises 15 residues.

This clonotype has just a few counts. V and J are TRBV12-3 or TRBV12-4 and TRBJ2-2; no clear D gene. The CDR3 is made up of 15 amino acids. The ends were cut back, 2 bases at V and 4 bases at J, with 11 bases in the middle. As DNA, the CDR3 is TGTGCCAGCAGTTTATCCGGTTTTGGCACCGGGGAGCTGTTTTTT. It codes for CASSLSGFGTGELFF.

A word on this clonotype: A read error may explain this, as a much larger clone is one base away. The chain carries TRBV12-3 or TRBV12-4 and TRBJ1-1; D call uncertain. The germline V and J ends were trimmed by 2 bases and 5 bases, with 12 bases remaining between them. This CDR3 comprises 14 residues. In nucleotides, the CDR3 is TGTGCCAGCAGTTTATCTGGGGATGCGACTGAAGCTTTCTTT. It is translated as CASSLSGDATEAFF.

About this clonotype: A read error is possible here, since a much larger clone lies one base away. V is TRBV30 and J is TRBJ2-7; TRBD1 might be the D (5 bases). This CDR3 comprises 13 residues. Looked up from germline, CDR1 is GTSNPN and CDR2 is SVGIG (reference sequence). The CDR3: CAWSVGQTYGQYF. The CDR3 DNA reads TGTGCCTGGAGTGTTGGACAAACCTACGGGCAGTACTTC.

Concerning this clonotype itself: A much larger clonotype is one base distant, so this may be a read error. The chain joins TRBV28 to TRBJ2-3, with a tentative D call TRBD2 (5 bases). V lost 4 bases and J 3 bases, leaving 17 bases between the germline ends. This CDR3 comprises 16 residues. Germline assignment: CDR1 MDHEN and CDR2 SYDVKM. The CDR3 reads CASSYQDIGRTDTQYF. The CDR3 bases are TGTGCCAGCAGTTACCAAGACATAGGGAGAACAGATACGCAGTATTTT. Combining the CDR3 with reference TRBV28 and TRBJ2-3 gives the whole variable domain DVKVTQSSRYLVKRTGEKVFLECVQDMDHENMFWYRQDPGLGLRLIYFSYDVKMKEKGDIPEGYSVSREKKERFSLILESASTNQTSMYLCASSYQDIGRTDTQYFGPGTRLTVL.

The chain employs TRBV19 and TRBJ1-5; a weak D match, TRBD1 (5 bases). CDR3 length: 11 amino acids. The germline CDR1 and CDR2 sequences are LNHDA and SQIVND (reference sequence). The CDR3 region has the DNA TGTGCTGCGGGGGACAATCAGCCCCAGCATTTT. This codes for CAAGDNQPQHF. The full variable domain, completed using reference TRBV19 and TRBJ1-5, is DGGITQSPKYLFRKEGQNVTLSCEQNLNHDAMYWYRQDPGQGLRLIYYSQIVNDFQKGDIAEGYSVSREKKESFPLTVTSAQKNPTAFYLCAAGDNQPQHFGDGTRLSIL.

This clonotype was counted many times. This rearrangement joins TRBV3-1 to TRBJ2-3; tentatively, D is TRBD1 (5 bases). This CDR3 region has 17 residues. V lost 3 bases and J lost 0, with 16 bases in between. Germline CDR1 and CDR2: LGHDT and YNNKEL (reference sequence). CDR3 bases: TGTGCCAGCAGCCATGGCCTGACAGACTCTAGCACAGATACGCAGTATTTT. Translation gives CASSHGLTDSSTDTQYF.

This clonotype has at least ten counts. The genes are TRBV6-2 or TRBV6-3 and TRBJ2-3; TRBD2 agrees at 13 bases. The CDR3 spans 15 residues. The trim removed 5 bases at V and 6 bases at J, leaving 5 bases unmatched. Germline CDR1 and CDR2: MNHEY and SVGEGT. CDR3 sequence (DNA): TGTGCCAGCAGTCAGACTAGCGGGGGGATGGATACGCAGTATTTT. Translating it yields CASSQTSGGMDTQYF.

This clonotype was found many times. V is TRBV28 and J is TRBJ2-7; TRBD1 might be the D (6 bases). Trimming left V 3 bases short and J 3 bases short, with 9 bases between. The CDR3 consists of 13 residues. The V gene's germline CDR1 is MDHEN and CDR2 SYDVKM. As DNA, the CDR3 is TGTGCCAGCAGTTTTCCGACAGGCTACGAGCAGTACTTC. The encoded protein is CASSFPTGYEQYF.

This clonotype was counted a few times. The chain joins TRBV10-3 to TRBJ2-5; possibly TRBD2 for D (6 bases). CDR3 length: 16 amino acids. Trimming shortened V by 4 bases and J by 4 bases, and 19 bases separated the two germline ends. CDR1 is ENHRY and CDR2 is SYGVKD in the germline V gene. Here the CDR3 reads CAISATGAAGGETQYF. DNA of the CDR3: TGTGCCATCAGTGCCACCGGGGCAGCGGGCGGAGAGACCCAGTACTTC.

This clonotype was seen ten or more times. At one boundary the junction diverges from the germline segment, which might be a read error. The CDR3 loop is CASSQGRTYEQYF. The CDR3, as DNA: TGTGCCAGCAGCCAGGGACGGACCTACGAGCAGTACTTC. The rearrangement uses TRBV4-1 and TRBJ2-7; D may be TRBD1 or TRBD2 (5 bases each). This CDR3 contains 13 residues. Germline V gene sequence: CDR1 MGHRA, CDR2 YSYEKL.

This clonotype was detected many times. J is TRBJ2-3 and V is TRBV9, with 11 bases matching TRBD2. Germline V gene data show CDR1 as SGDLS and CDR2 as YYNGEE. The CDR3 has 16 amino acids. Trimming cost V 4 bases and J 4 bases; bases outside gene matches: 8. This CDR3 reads CASSPLLAGVADTQYF. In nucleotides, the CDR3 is TGTGCCAGCAGCCCACTACTAGCGGGAGTAGCAGATACGCAGTATTTT.

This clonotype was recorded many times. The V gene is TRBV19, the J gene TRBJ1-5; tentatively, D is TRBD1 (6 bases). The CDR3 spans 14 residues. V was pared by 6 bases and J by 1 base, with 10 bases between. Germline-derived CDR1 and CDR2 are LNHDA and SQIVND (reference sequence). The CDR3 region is CASSIDRSNQPQHF. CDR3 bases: TGTGCCAGTAGCATCGACAGGAGCAATCAGCCCCAGCATTTT.

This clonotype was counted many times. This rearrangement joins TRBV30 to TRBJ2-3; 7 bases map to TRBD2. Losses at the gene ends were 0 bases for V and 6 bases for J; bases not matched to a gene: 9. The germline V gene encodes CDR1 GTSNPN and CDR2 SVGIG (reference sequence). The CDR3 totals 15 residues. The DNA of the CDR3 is TGTGCCTGGAGTGTATTGGCGGGAGTGGCGGATACGCAGTATTTT. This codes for CAWSVLAGVADTQYF.